This T cell receptor beta chain was identified during a study of blood T cell repertoires in COVID-19. Turning to this clone: The conserved phenylalanine or tryptophan normally closing the CDR3 is absent here, so this likely arose from a read error.

Measured with immunoSEQ multiplex PCR; TCRdb has only the in-frame clones, and not every one. The profile covers around 180,000 clones, with about four fifths appearing a single time and 6.5% taken by the ten largest. Trimming removed 4 bases from V and 0 bases from J, with 6 bases in between. This CDR3 is 13 amino acids long. Per germline, CDR1 LNHDA and CDR2 SQIVND (reference sequence). The chain couples TRBV19 to TRBJ1-1; maybe TRBD1 (5 bases). The specimen sequenced was peripheral blood. This clonotype originated in a man aged 65 to 85 with active or convalescent COVID-19. The CDR3 protein is CASSTTVNTEAFL. CDR3 bases: TGTGCCAGTAGTACGACAGTGAACACTGAAGCTTTCCTT.